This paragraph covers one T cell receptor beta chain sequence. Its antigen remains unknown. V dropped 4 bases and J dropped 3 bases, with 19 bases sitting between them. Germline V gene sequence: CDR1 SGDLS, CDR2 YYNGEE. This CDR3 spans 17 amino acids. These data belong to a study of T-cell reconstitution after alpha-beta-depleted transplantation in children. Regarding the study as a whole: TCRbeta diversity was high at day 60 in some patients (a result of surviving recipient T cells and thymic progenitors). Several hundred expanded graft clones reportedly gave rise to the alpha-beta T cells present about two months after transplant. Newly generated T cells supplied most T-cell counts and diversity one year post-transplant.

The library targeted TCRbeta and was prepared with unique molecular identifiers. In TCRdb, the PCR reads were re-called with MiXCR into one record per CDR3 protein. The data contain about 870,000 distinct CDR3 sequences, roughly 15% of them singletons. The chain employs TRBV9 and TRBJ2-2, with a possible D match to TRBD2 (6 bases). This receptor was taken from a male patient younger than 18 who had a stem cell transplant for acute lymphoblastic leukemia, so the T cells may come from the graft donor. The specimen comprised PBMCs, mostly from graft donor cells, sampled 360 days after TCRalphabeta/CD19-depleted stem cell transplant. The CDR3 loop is CASSSGPGSDYTGELFF. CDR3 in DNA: TGTGCCAGCAGCTCAGGGCCCGGGAGCGACTACACCGGGGAGCTGTTTTTT. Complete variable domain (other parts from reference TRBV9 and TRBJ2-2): DSGVTQTPKHLITATGQRVTLRCSPRSGDLSVYWYQQSLDQGLQFLIQYYNGEERAKGNILERFSAQQFPDLHSELNLSSLELGDSALYFCASSSGPGSDYTGELFFGEGSRLTVL.